A selection of T cell receptor beta chains follows, all from one sample in a study of a mutant IDH1 vaccine in newly diagnosed glioma. TCRdb's table, derived via immunoSEQ multiplex PCR, lists solely in-frame clones and lacks some. The sample carries 100,000 to 120,000 clones, 85% to 90% recorded once. No antigen is known for these receptors. The sequencing used PBMCs, collected from a glioma patient whose treatment included an IDH1 peptide vaccine. These receptors came from a woman in her 50s with glioma. Both conserved end residues are trimmed from each CDR3.

j_gene,v_gene,CDR3aa
NA,TRBV21-1,ASSQDRVSSYEQY
TRBJ2-7,TRBV7-3,ASSSQAGQNSYEQY
TRBJ1-5,TRBV28,ASKVSGEGENQPQH
TRBJ2-7,TRBV6-6,ASALINSIYEQY
TRBJ2-4,TRBV5-1,ASSYGRVGAIQY
TRBJ1-2,TRBV7-9,ASSPPGTGYGYT
TRBJ1-2,TRBV6-1,ASSRPGQGAGYT
TRBJ1-2,TRBV6-6,ASSYGAGDGNYGYT
TRBJ2-1,TRBV6-5,ASSTTAGASEQF
TRBJ1-3,TRBV4-1,ASSQVPQGAKRTIY
TRBJ2-4,TRBV4-1,ASSQDKGVGAKNIQY
TRBJ2-2,TRBV30,AWSVTLAGTGELF
TRBJ2-3,TRBV28,ASSLLLAGETSTDTQY
TRBJ2-7,TRBV28,ASSLLGTSGRWNEQY
TRBJ2-7,TRBV6-5,ASSPASYEQY
TRBJ2-3,TRBV6-6,ASSRTGGTDTQY
NA,TRBV5-1,ASSLGTSSYEQY
TRBJ1-5,TRBV4-1,ASSQDFGTDQPQH
TRBJ1-6,TRBV15,ATSRDRGQGSPLH
TRBJ1-2,TRBV30,AWSAFGRGYT
TRBJ1-5,TRBV6-6,ASRDSGGDQPQH
TRBJ2-7,TRBV13,ASSLAGTGGFVAYEQY
TRBJ1-1,TRBV10-3,AISESGGIPEAF
TRBJ2-3,TRBV18,ASSDRSTDTQY
TRBJ2-1,TRBV18,ASSPSAGSSYNEQF
TRBJ2-7,TRBV10-3,AISWTAIAWEQY
TRBJ1-2,TRBV5-4,ASSWGGQANYGYT
TRBJ2-7,TRBV2,ASRRDYLYEQY
TRBJ1-1,TRBV6-1,ASREGYNTEAF
TRBJ1-1,TRBV7-6,ASSFYTGMNTEAF
TRBJ2-6,TRBV2,ASSLKNYRYKGRANVLT
TRBJ2-3,TRBV5-1,ASSLAGSGTDTQY
TRBJ1-6,TRBV2,ASMVDFSYNSPLH
TRBJ2-7,TRBV9,ASSVGDRSYEQY
TRBJ1-5,TRBV7-9,ASSPDYSNQPQH
TRBJ2-1,TRBV4-1,ASSQATRRNEQF
TRBJ2-2,TRBV6-1,ASSRRTGDTGELF
TRBJ1-2,TRBV5-3,ARSGSGGPGYGYT
TRBJ2-7,TRBV5-1,ASSSQNEQY
TRBJ2-4,TRBV4-1,ASSPSRGRANIQY
TRBJ2-7,TRBV7-7,ASSPGGAGRYEQY
TRBJ2-7,TRBV11-2,ASSAPGAGFYEQY
TRBJ1-1,TRBV5-1,ASSLGPVDREFGTEAF
TRBJ1-3,TRBV9,ASSTQGARSGNTIY
TRBJ2-1,TRBV4-1,ASSRGLAGGQF
TRBJ2-7,TRBV13,ASSLGQGTYEQY
TRBJ2-2,TRBV28,ASRIRGGTGELF
TRBJ2-5,TRBV6-5,ASSYPGVETQY
TRBJ2-3,TRBV28,ASSGDRGSDTQY
TRBJ1-2,TRBV6-5,ASTRVASPLYGYT
TRBJ2-2,TRBV6-4,ASRNSGANTGELF
TRBJ2-3,TRBV30,AWGTGTDTQY
TRBJ1-2,TRBV25-1,ASSQPGQGHGYT